This T cell receptor beta chain appears in the sequencing data of a study of cytomegalovirus exposure and HLA in healthy donors. Study-wide background: Prior work identified 120 million or so unique TCR beta sequences in 150 million to 200 million T cells. Study-wide results and caveats: Reported performance of the classifier showed diagnosis of cytomegalovirus status with high specificity and sensitivity. In a later analysis, a genetic analysis reported fewer productive-TCR N-insertions in an Asian-associated ancestry cluster than the cohort average.

The primer mix had 60 Vbeta and 13 Jbeta primers. The repertoire was sequenced with immunoSEQ multiplex PCR; TCRdb's copy has only in-frame clones and lacks some. The table includes 35,000 to 45,000 clones, 50% detected once. With respect to this clone: Its antigen is undetermined.

This TCR was recovered from a human donor in good health. Sequenced: PBMCs.

The CDR3 region has the DNA TGTGCCAGCAGGATAAGGGACAGGGCAGGTGAGCAGTACTTC. Encoded protein: CASRIRDRAGEQYF. The rearrangement links TRBV28 to TRBJ2-7, with 9 bases aligning to TRBD1. V shed 6 bases and J 7 bases; nucleotides not matched to a gene: 10. This CDR3 region has 14 residues. CDR1 and CDR2 from the germline V gene are MDHEN and SYDVKM.